The 16 T cell receptor beta chains listed next were all sequenced from one sample in a study of blood T cell repertoires in COVID-19. Repertoires were generated with immunoSEQ multiplex PCR, while TCRdb's copy carries only in-frame clones and drops some. The repertoire has a few hundred thousand clones, roughly nine tenths of them found once; the top ten carry 2.5% to 3.5%. Sequenced: PBMCs or T cells enriched from blood (not recorded which). These receptor sequences come from a woman under 40 who had recovered from COVID-19.

V usage is TRBV28 and J usage is TRBJ1-6; 8 bases align to TRBD1. Germline V gene data show CDR1 as MDHEN and CDR2 as SYDVKM. Unmatched junction bases numbered 4, after V lost 5 bases and J lost 13 bases. This CDR3 has 12 residues. CDR3 amino acids: CASSLQGVPLHF. The CDR3 DNA follows: TGTGCCAGCAGTCTACAGGGGGTTCCCCTCCACTTT.

On this clone: A far larger clone lies a single base away; this is likely a read error. J is TRBJ2-7 and V is TRBV28; 8 nucleotides line up with TRBD2. Per germline, CDR1 MDHEN and CDR2 SYDVKM. CDR3 length: 13 residues. V lost 6 bases, J lost 0 bases, and 1 base stayed unmatched. The CDR3 here is CASRSGSSYEQYF. Here the CDR3 DNA reads TGTGCCAGCAGGAGCGGGAGCTCCTACGAGCAGTACTTC.

This clone has more than one count but fewer than ten. The sample has other DNA sequences that encode this CDR3 too. V and J are TRBV5-4 and TRBJ2-5; 9 bases match TRBD1. Trimming removed 3 bases from V and 5 bases from J; junction bases left unmatched: 5. CDR1 is SGHNT, CDR2 YYREEE, per germline (reference sequence). This CDR3 spans 14 amino acids. The DNA for the CDR3 is TGTGCCAGCAGCTCACAGGGGGCTGAGGAGACCCAGTACTTC. This encodes CASSSQGAEETQYF.

In regard to this clone: Within the sample, other DNA sequences also encode this same CDR3. This sequence joins TRBV7-9 and TRBJ1-2; possible D gene TRBD1, 5 bases. Trimming pared 5 bases from V and 4 bases from J, leaving 8 bases between. The CDR3 totals 12 residues. Germline V gives CDR1 SEHNR, CDR2 FQNEAQ (reference sequence). CDR3 DNA: TGTGCCAGCAGCCTCGGGGGCTATGGCTACACCTTC. Translating it yields CASSLGGYGYTF.

In nucleotides, the CDR3 is TGTGCCAGCAGCCCACTTTCTTCGGGATTGGACACTGAAGCTTTCTTT. Translating it yields CASSPLSSGLDTEAFF. The rearrangement links TRBV28 to TRBJ1-1; D ambiguous. The V end was cut by 6 bases, the J end by 3 bases, with 20 bases between. The germline CDR1 and CDR2 sequences are MDHEN and SYDVKM. The CDR3 contains 16 residues.

The rearrangement uses TRBV6-1 and TRBJ2-7; 7 bases are shared with TRBD2. V was pared by 3 bases and J by 0 bases, with 2 bases of the junction left unmatched. Germline V lookup: CDR1 MNHNS, CDR2 SASEGT. The CDR3 extends over 14 amino acids. The CDR3 spells CASSDGGSSYEQYF. CDR3 DNA: TGTGCCAGCAGTGACGGCGGGAGCTCCTACGAGCAGTACTTC.

The chain uses TRBV19 and TRBJ2-3; TRBD2 matches 8 bases. Per the germline V gene, CDR1 is LNHDA and CDR2 is SQIVND (reference sequence). J was trimmed by 5 bases and V by 7 bases; bases with no gene match: 8. The CDR3 runs 14 residues. CDR3 amino acids: CASTPGAGGDTQYF. For the CDR3, the DNA is TGTGCCAGTACCCCGGGGGCGGGGGGAGATACGCAGTATTTT.

The chain combines TRBV27 with TRBJ2-3, with 16 bases fitting TRBD2. The CDR3 loop spans 16 amino acids. Germline V gene sequence: CDR1 MNHEY, CDR2 SMNVEV (reference sequence). J lost 6 bases, V lost 2 bases, and 2 bases had no gene match. The DNA for the CDR3 is TGTGCCAGCAGTTTAGGGACTAGCGGGGGGGCGGATACGCAGTATTTT. Translating it yields CASSLGTSGGADTQYF.

The J gene is TRBJ2-7, the V gene TRBV6-4, with 7 positions matching TRBD1. Germline trimming cut 4 bases from V and 6 bases from J; bases unmatched to any gene: 12. In germline, CDR1 is MRHNA, CDR2 SNTAGT. CDR3 length equals 15 residues. CDR3 sequence (DNA): TGTGCCAGCAGTGCCTCTACGGGACAGATAGGCGAGCAGTACTTC. As protein: CASSASTGQIGEQYF.

This clone was detected only a few times. The V call is TRBV7-2, the J call TRBJ2-7, with 8 bases fitting TRBD2. Per the germline V gene, CDR1 is SGHTA and CDR2 is FQGNSA. V was pared by 1 base and J by 2 bases, with 10 bases of the junction left unmatched. The CDR3 is made up of 17 amino acids. CDR3 nucleotide sequence: TGTGCCAGCAGCTTAGGGTGGTTGGCGGGAGGTACCTACGAGCAGTACTTC. This codes for CASSLGWLAGGTYEQYF.

V usage is TRBV11-2 and J usage is TRBJ2-1; D is uncertain. Per germline, CDR1 SGHAT and CDR2 FQNNGV. The CDR3 contains 17 residues. The V end was cut by 1 base, the J end by 0 bases, with 13 bases between. The CDR3 reads CASSLGPRVDSYNEQFF. The CDR3 DNA sequence: TGTGCCAGCAGCTTAGGCCCCCGGGTGGACTCCTACAATGAGCAGTTCTTC. The full variable domain, completed using reference TRBV11-2 and TRBJ2-1, is EAGVAQSPRYKIIEKRQSVAFWCNPISGHATLYWYQQILGQGPKLLIQFQNNGVVDDSQLPKDRFSAERLKGVDSTLKIQPAKLEDSAVYLCASSLGPRVDSYNEQFFGPGTRLTVL.

This chain joins TRBV5-8 and TRBJ2-1; a possible D gene is TRBD2 (5 bases). V was shortened by 4 bases and J by 0 bases, with 11 bases between the two germline ends. Looked up from germline, CDR1 is SGHTS and CDR2 is YDEGEE. This CDR3 region has 15 residues. The chain's CDR3 is CASSRLGSSYNEQFF. The DNA for the CDR3 is TGTGCCAGCAGCCGACTGGGGAGCTCCTACAATGAGCAGTTCTTC.

The gene calls are TRBV19 and TRBJ1-2; 10 nucleotides align to TRBD1. The CDR3 is 16 amino acids. J was trimmed by 5 bases and V by 1 base; bases with no gene match: 7. Per the germline V gene, CDR1 is LNHDA and CDR2 is SQIVND (reference sequence). The DNA for the CDR3 is TGTGCCAGTAGTATAGCCGGGACAGGGGCCTGGTATGGCTACACCTTC. It codes for CASSIAGTGAWYGYTF.

The chain links TRBV4-1 to TRBJ2-7; weak D call: TRBD2 (6 bases). V dropped 1 base and J dropped 6 bases, with 13 bases sitting between them. This CDR3 is 14 amino acids long. Germline V gene data show CDR1 as MGHRA and CDR2 as YSYEKL. The DNA for the CDR3 is TGCGCCAGCAGCCAAGTTCGGCTAGCGACCGAGCAGTACTTC. As protein: CASSQVRLATEQYF.

The V call is TRBV7-9, the J call TRBJ1-6; 10 bases match TRBD1. CDR3 length: 15 amino acids. Germline loops: CDR1 SEHNR, CDR2 FQNEAQ (reference sequence). Trimming cost V 1 base and J 7 bases; bases outside gene matches: 1. CDR3 coding DNA: TGTGCCAGCAGCTTAGAGGGACAGGGGAATTCACCCCTCCACTTT. As protein: CASSLEGQGNSPLHF.

V is TRBV24-1 and J is TRBJ1-2, with 9 bases lining up with TRBD1. Germline-derived CDR1 and CDR2 are KGHDR and SFDVKD. The CDR3 loop spans 15 amino acids. With 6 bases clipped from V and 8 bases from J, the junction kept 12 bases outside the gene matches. In DNA, the CDR3 is TGTGCCACCAGTCTCTCGACAGGGGGTTCGGGAGGCTACACCTTC. It translates to CATSLSTGGSGGYTF.